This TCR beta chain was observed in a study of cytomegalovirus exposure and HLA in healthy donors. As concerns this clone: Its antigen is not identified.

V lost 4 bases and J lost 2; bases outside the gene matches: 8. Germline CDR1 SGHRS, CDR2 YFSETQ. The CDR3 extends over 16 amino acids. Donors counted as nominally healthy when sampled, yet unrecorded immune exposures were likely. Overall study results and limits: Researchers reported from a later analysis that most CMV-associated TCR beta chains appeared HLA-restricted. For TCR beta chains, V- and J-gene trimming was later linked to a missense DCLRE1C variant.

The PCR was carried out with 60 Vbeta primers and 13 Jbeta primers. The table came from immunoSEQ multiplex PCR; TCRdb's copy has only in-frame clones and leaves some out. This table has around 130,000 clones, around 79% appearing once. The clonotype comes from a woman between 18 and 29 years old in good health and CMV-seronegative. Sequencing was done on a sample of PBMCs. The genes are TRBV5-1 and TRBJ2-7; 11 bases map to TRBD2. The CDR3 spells CASSPGASGGPYEQYF. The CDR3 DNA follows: TGCGCCAGCAGCCCCGGGGCTAGCGGGGGGCCCTACGAGCAGTACTTC. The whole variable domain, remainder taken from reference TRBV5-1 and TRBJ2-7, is KAGVTQTPRYLIKTRGQQVTLSCSPISGHRSVSWYQQTPGQGLQFLFEYFSETQRNKGNFPGRFSGRQFSNSRSEMNVSTLELGDSALYLCASSPGASGGPYEQYFGPGTRLTVT.